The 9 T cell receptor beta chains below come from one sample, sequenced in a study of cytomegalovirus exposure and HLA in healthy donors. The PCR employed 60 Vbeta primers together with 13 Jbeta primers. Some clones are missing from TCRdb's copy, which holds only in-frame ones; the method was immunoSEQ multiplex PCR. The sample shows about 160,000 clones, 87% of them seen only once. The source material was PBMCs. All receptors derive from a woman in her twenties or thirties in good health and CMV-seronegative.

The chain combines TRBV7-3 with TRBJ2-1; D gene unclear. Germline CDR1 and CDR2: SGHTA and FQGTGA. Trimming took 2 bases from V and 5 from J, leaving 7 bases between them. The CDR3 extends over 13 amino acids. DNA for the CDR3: TGTGCCAGCAGCTTATGGAGAGACAATGAGCAGTTCTTC. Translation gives CASSLWRDNEQFF.

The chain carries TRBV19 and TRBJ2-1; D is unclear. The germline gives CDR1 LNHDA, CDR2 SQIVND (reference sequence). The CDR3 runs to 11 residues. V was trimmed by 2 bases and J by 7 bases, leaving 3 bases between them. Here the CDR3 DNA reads TGTGCCAGTAGTATACGGAATGAGCAGTTCTTC. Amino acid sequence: CASSIRNEQFF.

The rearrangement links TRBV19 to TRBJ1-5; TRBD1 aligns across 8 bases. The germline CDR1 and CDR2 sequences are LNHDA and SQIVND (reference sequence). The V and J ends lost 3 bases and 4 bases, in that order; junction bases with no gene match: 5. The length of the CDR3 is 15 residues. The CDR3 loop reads CASSIDRGENQPQHF. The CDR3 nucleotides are TGTGCCAGTAGTATCGACAGGGGAGAAAATCAGCCCCAGCATTTT.

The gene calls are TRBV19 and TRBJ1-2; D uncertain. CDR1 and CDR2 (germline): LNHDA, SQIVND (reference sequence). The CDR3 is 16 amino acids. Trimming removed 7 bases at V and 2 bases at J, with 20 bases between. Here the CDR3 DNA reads TGTGCCAGTAAATTCTCTGGGCCGAACCTAAACTATGGCTACACCTTC. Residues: CASKFSGPNLNYGYTF.

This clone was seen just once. Here the CDR3 DNA reads TGTGCCAGCAGCTTAACCGGGACAGGGTACACCTTC. This codes for CASSLTGTGYTF. The chain has TRBV7-6 and TRBJ1-2; 9 nucleotides align to TRBD1. From germline, CDR1 is SGHVS and CDR2 FNYEAQ. Trimming took 2 bases from V and 11 from J; bases not matched to a gene: 3. The CDR3 is 12 amino acids.

CDR3 region: CASSLSSGSGSQYF. CDR3 in DNA: TGTGCCAGCAGTCTCTCTAGCGGCTCGGGGTCCCAGTACTTC. The chain carries TRBV27 and TRBJ2-5, with 7 bases aligning to TRBD2. The CDR3 consists of 14 residues. V lost 5 bases to trimming and J lost 9 bases; unmatched junction nucleotides: 12. CDR1 MNHEY and CDR2 SMNVEV come from the germline V gene (reference sequence).

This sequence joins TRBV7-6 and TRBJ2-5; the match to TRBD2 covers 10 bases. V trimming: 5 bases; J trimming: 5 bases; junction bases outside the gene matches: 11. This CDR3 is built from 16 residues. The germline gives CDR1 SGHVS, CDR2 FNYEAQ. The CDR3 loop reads CASSPGSGRAGETQYF. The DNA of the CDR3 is TGTGCCAGCAGCCCAGGGAGCGGGAGGGCCGGGGAGACCCAGTACTTC.

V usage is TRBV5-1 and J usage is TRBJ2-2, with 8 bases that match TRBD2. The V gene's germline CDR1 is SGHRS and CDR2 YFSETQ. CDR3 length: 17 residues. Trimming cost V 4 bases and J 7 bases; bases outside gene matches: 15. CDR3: CASSRRSVGRASGELFF. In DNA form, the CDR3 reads TGCGCCAGCAGCCGGAGGTCGGTCGGGAGGGCCAGCGGGGAGCTGTTTTTT.

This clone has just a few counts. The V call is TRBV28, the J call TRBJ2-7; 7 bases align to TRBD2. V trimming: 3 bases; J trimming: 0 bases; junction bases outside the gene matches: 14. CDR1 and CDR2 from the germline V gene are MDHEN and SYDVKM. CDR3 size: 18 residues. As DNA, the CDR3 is TGTGCCAGCAGTTTCCCCGTTGGCGGCCCGGGGGGCTCCTACGAGCAGTACTTC. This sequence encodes CASSFPVGGPGGSYEQYF.